Each of the 28 T cell receptor beta chains below was sequenced from the same sample in a study of T cell changes during pregnancy in multiple sclerosis. Sequencing was performed with immunoSEQ multiplex PCR; in TCRdb, only in-frame clones are kept and a portion is missing. The repertoire holds about 61,000 clones, with approximately 90% as singletons. The sample consisted of peripheral blood, taken in the first trimester of pregnancy. These receptors originate from a female donor in good health, enrolled as a control in a pregnancy study.

V is TRBV5-6 and J is TRBJ2-2, with D unresolved. This CDR3 region has 12 residues. Germline V lookup: CDR1 SGHDT, CDR2 YYEEEE. The ends were cut back, 3 bases at V and 3 bases at J, with 3 bases in the middle. CDR3 protein: CASSYYTGELFF. Here the CDR3 DNA reads TGTGCCAGCAGCTACTACACCGGGGAGCTGTTTTTT.

The rearrangement uses TRBV9 and TRBJ1-6, with D perhaps TRBD1 (5 bases). The CDR3 runs to 14 residues. The germline CDR1 and CDR2 sequences are SGDLS and YYNGEE. Between the trimmed V and J ends, which lost 2 bases and 8 bases, there was a span of 11 bases. The CDR3 loop is CASSVHGGDSPLHF. The DNA of the CDR3 is TGTGCCAGCAGCGTCCACGGGGGAGATTCACCCCTCCACTTT.

The rearrangement links TRBV7-2 to TRBJ1-2; possible D gene TRBD1, 6 bases. The V end was cut by 5 bases, the J end by 3 bases, with 16 bases between. The CDR3 contains 15 residues. Per the germline V gene, CDR1 is SGHTA and CDR2 is FQGNSA. Here the CDR3 reads CASSVQGLGDYGYTF. The CDR3 nucleotides are TGTGCCAGCAGCGTACAGGGTTTAGGGGACTATGGCTACACCTTC.

The chain carries TRBV2 and TRBJ2-1; 13 bases map to TRBD2. Trimming at V came to 4 bases and at J to 9 bases, leaving 6 bases not matched to a gene. Per the germline V gene, CDR1 is SNHLY and CDR2 is FYNNEI. This CDR3 is built from 15 residues. CDR3 nucleotides: TGTGCCAGCAGTGCGACTAGCGGGGGGCTGGGTGAGCAGTTCTTC. Translated: CASSATSGGLGEQFF. The whole variable domain, filled in from reference TRBV2 and TRBJ2-1, reads EPEVTQTPSHQVTQMGQEVILRCVPISNHLYFYWYRQILGQKVEFLVSFYNNEISEKSEIFDDQFSVERPDGSNFTLKIRSTKLEDSAMYFCASSATSGGLGEQFFGPGTRLTVL.

V usage is TRBV7-3 and J usage is TRBJ2-1; TRBD2 matches at 8 bases. The V gene end was trimmed by 1 base and the J gene end by 3 bases; junction bases not matched to a gene: 8. There are 17 residues in the CDR3. Germline-derived CDR1 and CDR2 are SGHTA and FQGTGA. CDR3 residues: CASSLNPGGVFYNEQFF. In DNA form, the CDR3 reads TGTGCCAGCAGCTTAAATCCGGGAGGGGTTTTCTACAATGAGCAGTTCTTC.

The rearrangement links TRBV4-2 to TRBJ2-7; D possibly corresponds to TRBD1 (6 bases). The CDR3 totals 15 residues. V shed 1 base and J shed 0 bases, with 10 bases lying between them. Germline values: CDR1 LGHNA, CDR2 YNFKEQ. The CDR3 coding sequence is TGTGCCAGCAGCCAAGTGTCAGGGGACTCCTACGAGCAGTACTTC. Translating it yields CASSQVSGDSYEQYF.

The chain uses TRBV11-1 and TRBJ2-7, with D possibly TRBD2 on 5 matching bases. V lost 4 bases and J 4 bases, leaving 14 bases between the germline ends. CDR3 size: 14 residues. The germline V gene has CDR1 SGHAT and CDR2 FQDESV (reference sequence). The CDR3 region is CASSSRGNYYEQYF. CDR3 DNA: TGTGCCAGCAGCTCGAGAGGGAATTATTACGAGCAGTACTTC.

Only one count was recorded for this clone. This chain uses TRBV25-1 with TRBJ1-6; 8 nucleotides line up with TRBD1. The CDR3 runs 15 residues. V trimming: 7 bases; J trimming: 2 bases; junction bases outside the gene matches: 4. CDR1 is MGHDK, CDR2 SYGVNS, per germline. CDR3 loop: CASNRQGPYNSPLHF. In nucleotides, the CDR3 is TGTGCCAGCAATAGACAGGGGCCCTATAATTCACCCCTCCACTTT.

V and J are TRBV6-1 and TRBJ2-7; D call uncertain. Trimming removed 8 bases from V and 5 bases from J, with 10 bases in between. Germline CDR1 reads MNHNS; CDR2 reads SASEGT. The CDR3 spans 11 residues. CDR3 sequence: CASPLGDEQYF. CDR3 sequence (DNA): TGTGCCAGCCCCCTAGGTGACGAGCAGTACTTC.

The chain couples TRBV12-5 to TRBJ2-7; maybe TRBD1 (5 bases). V lost 8 bases and J 6 bases, leaving 11 bases between the germline ends. Germline V CDR1 and CDR2: LGHNT, FRNRAP. CDR3 size: 11 residues. Written as DNA, the CDR3 is TGTGCTAGTTCTTCAGGGCGCGAGCAGTACTTC. Encoded protein: CASSSGREQYF. The full variable domain, its missing parts supplied by reference TRBV12-5 and TRBJ2-7, is DARVTQTPRHKVTEMGQEVTMRCQPILGHNTVFWYRQTMMQGLELLAYFRNRAPLDDSGMPKDRFSAEMPDATLATLKIQPSEPRDSAVYFCASSSGREQYFGPGTRLTVT.

The V call is TRBV19, the J call TRBJ1-4; 10 nucleotides agree with TRBD1. The CDR3 contains 13 residues. The germline V gene encodes CDR1 LNHDA and CDR2 SQIVND (reference sequence). The ends lost 9 bases at V and 6 bases at J; junction bases unmatched: 4. As DNA, the CDR3 is TGTGCCAGCGGCGGGACAGGGGATGAAAAACTGTTTTTT. This codes for CASGGTGDEKLFF.

This clone occurred a few times. V and J are TRBV11-2 and TRBJ1-1; no clear D gene. The V gene's germline CDR1 is SGHAT and CDR2 FQNNGV. Trimming shortened V by 1 base and J by 2 bases, and 8 bases separated the two germline ends. The CDR3 loop spans 14 amino acids. CDR3 residues: CASSLVYKNTEAFF. DNA of the CDR3: TGTGCCAGCAGCTTAGTGTACAAAAACACTGAAGCTTTCTTT.

V usage is TRBV7-8 and J usage is TRBJ1-5; maybe TRBD1 (6 bases). The CDR3 length is 15 residues. V dropped 5 bases and J dropped 6 bases, with 17 bases sitting between them. Looked up from germline, CDR1 is SGHVS and CDR2 is FQNEAQ. CDR3 sequence reads: CASSGQAGVFQPQHF. The CDR3 bases are TGTGCCAGCAGCGGCCAGGCAGGGGTTTTTCAGCCCCAGCATTTT.

V usage is TRBV5-4 and J usage is TRBJ1-1, with D unclear. Germline CDR1 is SGHNT and CDR2 is YYREEE (reference sequence). V lost 4 bases and J lost 6, with 13 bases in between. CDR3 length equals 13 residues. Here the CDR3 DNA reads TGTGCCAGCAGCCATGATCGGTACTCTGAAGCTTTCTTT. Translated: CASSHDRYSEAFF.

The rearrangement uses TRBV4-2 and TRBJ1-5; D gene ambiguous. The germline V gene encodes CDR1 LGHNA and CDR2 YNFKEQ. The V gene lost 1 base and the J gene lost 0 bases, with 7 bases spanning the gap. This CDR3 spans 15 amino acids. The CDR3 DNA reads TGTGCCAGCAGCCAAGTCGAGTTTAGCAATCAGCCCCAGCATTTT. As protein: CASSQVEFSNQPQHF.

This clone occurred once. The rearrangement joins TRBV19 to TRBJ2-3; 7 bases are shared with TRBD2. With 4 bases clipped from V and 4 bases from J, the junction kept 2 bases outside the gene matches. This CDR3 has 13 residues. Germline V gene sequence: CDR1 LNHDA, CDR2 SQIVND (reference sequence). CDR3 nucleotides: TGTGCCAGTAGTACACGGGGGGCAGATACGCAGTATTTT. Protein: CASSTRGADTQYF.

The chain is built from TRBV25-1 and TRBJ1-1; D may be TRBD1 (6 bases). CDR1 and CDR2 from the germline V gene are MGHDK and SYGVNS. The CDR3 contains 16 residues. Trimming shortened V by 3 bases and J by 5 bases, and 19 bases separated the two germline ends. The CDR3 here is CASSEGGAGMRTEAFF. DNA for the CDR3: TGTGCCAGCAGTGAGGGGGGGGCAGGGATGAGGACTGAAGCTTTCTTT.

The chain is built from TRBV13 and TRBJ2-3; 10 positions agree with TRBD2. The V and J ends lost 0 bases and 2 bases, in that order; junction bases with no gene match: 5. Germline V gene data show CDR1 as PRHDT and CDR2 as FYEKMQ (reference sequence). CDR3 size: 17 residues. The CDR3 nucleotides read TGTGCCAGCAGCTTAGGAGCTAGCGGGAGCCACACAGATACGCAGTATTTT. It translates to CASSLGASGSHTDTQYF.

The V gene is TRBV4-3, the J gene TRBJ2-7; the match to TRBD2 covers 11 bases. CDR1 is LGHNA, CDR2 YSLEER, per germline. The CDR3 is 15 residues long. The ends lost 0 bases at V and 2 bases at J; junction bases unmatched: 0. The CDR3 DNA reads as TGCGCCAGCAGCCAAGATAGCGGGGGGGCCTACGAGCAGTACTTC. Translation gives CASSQDSGGAYEQYF.

This rearrangement joins TRBV6-5 to TRBJ2-3; D remains ambiguous. V was clipped by 7 bases and J by 1 base, with 6 bases between them. Germline CDR1 MNHEY, CDR2 SVGAGI. There are 12 residues in the CDR3. The CDR3 DNA reads as TGTGCCAGCATCAGATGCACAGATACGCAGTATTTT. Translating gives CASIRCTDTQYF.

The V call is TRBV27, the J call TRBJ1-5; tentatively, D is TRBD1 (6 bases). The germline gives CDR1 MNHEY, CDR2 SMNVEV (reference sequence). V was pared by 5 bases and J by 0 bases, with 17 bases between. The CDR3 has 17 residues. In nucleotides, the CDR3 is TGTGCCAGCAGTGTAGGGACATTGAAGGATAGCAATCAGCCCCAGCATTTT. Protein sequence: CASSVGTLKDSNQPQHF.

The genes are TRBV11-3 and TRBJ2-1; 10 bases line up with TRBD2. The V gene's germline CDR1 is SGHNT and CDR2 YENEEA. CDR3 length: 16 residues. After removal of 3 bases from V and 9 bases from J, the junction contained 11 bases not matched to a gene. CDR3: CASSFMGGSGGSEQFF. Written as DNA, the CDR3 is TGTGCCAGCAGCTTCATGGGGGGTAGCGGGGGGTCTGAGCAGTTCTTC.

This chain joins TRBV7-2 and TRBJ1-6, with 8 bases that match TRBD1. This CDR3 comprises 18 residues. The germline V gene has CDR1 SGHTA and CDR2 FQGNSA. V dropped 5 bases and J dropped 14; count of bases not matched to a gene: 23. CDR3 bases: TGTGCCAGCAGCGGATTACCGGGACAGGCCTTCTTTGGGGTGACCCTCCACTTT. Its protein product is CASSGLPGQAFFGVTLHF. Full variable domain (remainder filled in from reference TRBV7-2 and TRBJ1-6): GAGVSQSPSNKVTEKGKDVELRCDPISGHTALYWYRQSLGQGLEFLIYFQGNSAPDKSGLPSDRFSAERTGGSVSTLTIQRTQQEDSAVYLCASSGLPGQAFFGVTLHFGNGTRLTVT.

The chain links TRBV15 to TRBJ1-2, with TRBD1 matching 7 bases. The CDR3 has 17 amino acids. J gave up 3 bases and V 5 bases, and 15 bases lay outside the gene matches. Germline V lookup: CDR1 LNHNV, CDR2 YYDKDF (reference sequence). Written as DNA, the CDR3 is TGTGCCACCAGCGGACTTAAGGAAACAGGGGTGGACTATGGCTACACCTTC. Its translation is CATSGLKETGVDYGYTF.

This sequence joins TRBV18 and TRBJ1-4; weak D call: TRBD1 (5 bases). The germline V gene encodes CDR1 KGHSH and CDR2 LQKENI. The CDR3 loop spans 16 amino acids. Trimming took off 5 bases at V and 1 base at J, with 14 bases between the two ends. The CDR3 sequence is CASSSGVVQTNEKLFF. The CDR3 nucleotides are TGTGCCAGCTCATCGGGGGTGGTACAAACTAATGAAAAACTGTTTTTT.

Only one count was recorded for this clone. The chain employs TRBV4-2 and TRBJ1-2; D is uncertain. The germline gives CDR1 LGHNA, CDR2 YNFKEQ. This CDR3 is 16 amino acids long. V lost 0 bases and J lost 2, with 13 bases in between. The CDR3 spells CASSQDVGQENYGYTF. The CDR3 DNA follows: TGTGCCAGCAGCCAAGATGTGGGTCAGGAAAACTATGGCTACACCTTC.

This clone was seen once. V usage is TRBV7-2 and J usage is TRBJ2-1; D not certain. CDR1 is SGHTA and CDR2 is FQGNSA in the germline V gene. V was cut by 2 bases and J by 6 bases, with 5 bases left in between. This CDR3 is built from 12 residues. The CDR3: CASSLNGNEQFF. The CDR3 region has the DNA TGTGCCAGCAGCTTAAACGGCAATGAGCAGTTCTTC.

The V call is TRBV6-1, the J call TRBJ2-6; possible D gene TRBD1, 5 bases. V lost 5 bases, J lost 0 bases, and 11 bases lay in between. The germline V gene has CDR1 MNHNS and CDR2 SASEGT. This CDR3 has 16 amino acids. Here the CDR3 DNA reads TGTGCCAGCAGTCAAGGAAGGGGCTCTGGGGCCAACGTCCTGACTTTC. Amino acid sequence: CASSQGRGSGANVLTF.